One sample yielded the 32 T cell receptor beta chains listed below, sequenced in a study of T cell responses to AZD1222 COVID-19 vaccine. Clones were read by immunoSEQ multiplex PCR, and TCRdb kept only the in-frame ones, dropping some. The sample has under 95,000 clones; around nine tenths are singletons. The specimen comprised peripheral blood, sampled 28 days after the second AZD1222 dose. Receptors originate from an adult who received the AZD1222 COVID-19 vaccine.

This sequence joins TRBV7-9 and TRBJ2-7, with 7 bases identical to TRBD1. Germline CDR1 SEHNR, CDR2 FQNEAQ (reference sequence). The CDR3 is made up of 15 amino acids. The V segment lost 5 bases and the J segment 4 bases; nucleotides outside the gene matches: 11. The CDR3 region is CASSTPGTVTYEQYF. In DNA form, the CDR3 reads TGTGCCAGCAGCACCCCCGGGACAGTTACTTACGAGCAGTACTTC.

The genes are TRBV3-1 (or the pseudogene TRBV3-2) and TRBJ1-2; maybe TRBD1 (5 bases). The CDR3 has 14 residues. The V end was cut by 2 bases, the J end by 7 bases, with 14 bases between. CDR1 is LGHDT and CDR2 is YNNKEL in the germline V gene (reference sequence). As DNA, the CDR3 is TGTGCCAGCAGCCAATACAGGAGGAGCGGTGGCTACACCTTC. This codes for CASSQYRRSGGYTF.

The chain joins TRBV7-9 to TRBJ2-7; 9 bases fit TRBD1. V lost 6 bases to trimming and J lost 1 base; unmatched junction nucleotides: 13. CDR3 length equals 17 residues. The germline V gene has CDR1 SEHNR and CDR2 FQNEAQ (reference sequence). CDR3 residues: CASSLQTSGQGSYEQYF. DNA for the CDR3: TGTGCCAGCAGTCTTCAAACGTCGGGACAGGGTTCCTACGAGCAGTACTTC.

The rearrangement links TRBV19 to TRBJ1-2; D gene unclear. Trimming left V 5 bases short and J 1 base short, with 11 bases between. The V gene's germline CDR1 is LNHDA and CDR2 SQIVND (reference sequence). The CDR3 extends over 14 amino acids. CDR3 residues: CASSPYRGNYGYTF. The CDR3 coding sequence is TGTGCCAGTAGTCCTTACCGGGGTAACTATGGCTACACCTTC.

There are a few counts of this clone. V and J are TRBV6-5 and TRBJ2-2; D tentatively reads TRBD1 or TRBD2 (5 bases each). This CDR3 contains 15 residues. With 0 bases removed from V and 4 bases from J, the gap between germline ends came to 9 bases. Germline-derived CDR1 and CDR2 are MNHEY and SVGAGI. CDR3 sequence (DNA): TGTGCCAGCAGTTACTCCGGGGCGGGCACCGGGGAGCTGTTTTTT. Its translation is CASSYSGAGTGELFF.

This rearrangement joins TRBV4-1 to TRBJ2-2; D is uncertain. This CDR3 contains 14 residues. Germline V lookup: CDR1 MGHRA, CDR2 YSYEKL. Trimming pared 6 bases from V and 6 bases from J, leaving 14 bases between. The CDR3 coding sequence is TGCGCCAGCAGTCCGATGGGTGTAGCCGGGGAGCTGTTTTTT. Protein: CASSPMGVAGELFF.

This clone was seen just once. This chain uses TRBV19 with TRBJ1-6; perhaps TRBD1 as D (5 bases). CDR1 and CDR2 from the germline V gene are LNHDA and SQIVND (reference sequence). V lost 10 bases and J lost 8, with 18 bases in between. The CDR3 length is 14 residues. The CDR3 nucleotides are TGTGCCAATACCACAGGTTTAGGTCATTCACCCCTCCACTTT. It codes for CANTTGLGHSPLHF.

Details on this clone: One end of the junction varies from germline; a read error may be responsible. V and J are TRBV7-7 and TRBJ2-5; the match to TRBD1 covers 8 bases. Germline V gene sequence: CDR1 SSHAT, CDR2 FNYEAQ (reference sequence). CDR3 length: 15 amino acids. This chain's CDR3 is CASSPTGVNQETQYF. CDR3 in DNA: TGTGCTAGCAGCCCGACAGGGGTTAACCAAGAGACCCAGTACTTC. The full variable domain, completed using reference TRBV7-7 and TRBJ2-5, is GAGVSQSPRYKVTKRGQDVTLRCDPISSHATLYWYQQALGQGPEFLTYFNYEAQPDKSGLPSDRFSAERPEGSISTLTIQRTEQRDSAMYRCASSPTGVNQETQYFGPGTRLLVL.

This clone appeared a single time. The chain couples TRBV3-1 (or the pseudogene TRBV3-2) to TRBJ1-1; D gene ambiguous. The germline V gene has CDR1 LGHDT and CDR2 YNNKEL (reference sequence). V was clipped by 1 base and J by 5 bases, with 11 bases between them. The CDR3 extends over 14 amino acids. CDR3 DNA: TGTGCCAGCAGCCAAGGGACGGCTCGGACTGAAGCTTTCTTT. Translated: CASSQGTARTEAFF.

The chain combines TRBV29-1 with TRBJ2-3; TRBD2 might be the D (6 bases). V lost 3 bases and J lost 2, with 9 bases in between. Germline assignment: CDR1 SQVTM and CDR2 ANQGSEA. This CDR3 contains 13 residues. CDR3 coding DNA: TGCAGCGTTGAGGGACTTCTCACAGATACGCAGTATTTT. Translated, it gives CSVEGLLTDTQYF.

The chain has TRBV7-6 and TRBJ2-3; 9 bases line up with TRBD1. This CDR3 has 14 amino acids. Looked up from germline, CDR1 is SGHVS and CDR2 is FNYEAQ. Unmatched junction bases numbered 8, after V lost 10 bases and J lost 3 bases. DNA for the CDR3: TGTGCCACTCGGGTCGGGACAGGGACAGATACGCAGTATTTT. It specifies CATRVGTGTDTQYF.

This clone has just one count. The chain recombines TRBV19 with TRBJ2-1, with 13 bases identical to TRBD2. This CDR3 is built from 20 residues. CDR1 and CDR2 from the germline V gene are LNHDA and SQIVND (reference sequence). V dropped 3 bases and J dropped 0; count of bases not matched to a gene: 11. CDR3 in DNA: TGTGCCAGTAGTATGTTACCGGGACTAGCGGGACCCAGCTCCTACAATGAGCAGTTCTTC. Its translation is CASSMLPGLAGPSSYNEQFF.

The CDR3 sequence: CATSAVTSGRGTDTQYF. The CDR3 DNA sequence: TGTGCCACCAGTGCCGTGACTAGCGGTCGGGGCACAGATACGCAGTATTTT. This rearrangement joins TRBV24-1 to TRBJ2-3; 9 nucleotides line up with TRBD2. Germline loops: CDR1 KGHDR, CDR2 SFDVKD. Trimming took 5 bases from V and 1 from J; bases not matched to a gene: 9. This CDR3 has 17 residues.

V and J are TRBV4-3 and TRBJ2-7; 9 bases line up with TRBD1. The germline CDR1 and CDR2 sequences are LGHNA and YSLEER. CDR3 length: 17 residues. Germline trimming cut 1 base from V and 4 bases from J; bases unmatched to any gene: 11. The CDR3 DNA is TGCGCCAGCAGCCAAGCCCCCCCGGGACAGGGAGTATACGAGCAGTACTTC. Translating it yields CASSQAPPGQGVYEQYF.

This clone appeared once. The V and J genes are TRBV24-1 and TRBJ2-2; D is unclear. Germline values: CDR1 KGHDR, CDR2 SFDVKD. This CDR3 spans 14 amino acids. Trimming pared 4 bases from V and 6 bases from J, leaving 11 bases between. The CDR3 sequence is CATSDPPRAGELFF. For the CDR3, the DNA is TGTGCCACCAGTGACCCGCCACGGGCCGGGGAGCTGTTTTTT.

This rearrangement joins TRBV11-2 to TRBJ1-5, with D possibly matching TRBD1 (5 bases). Deletions cut 0 bases from V and 3 bases from J, with 9 bases between. The germline V gene encodes CDR1 SGHAT and CDR2 FQNNGV. This CDR3 has 15 residues. CDR3 sequence (DNA): TGTGCCAGCAGCTTAGAGGCAGGGCTCAATCAGCCCCAGCATTTT. Protein product: CASSLEAGLNQPQHF.

This clone was observed once. This chain uses TRBV5-1 with TRBJ2-3, with D perhaps given as TRBD1 or TRBD2 (5 bases each). Germline CDR1 and CDR2: SGHRS and YFSETQ. V shed 0 bases and J shed 0 bases, with 14 bases lying between them. This CDR3 spans 17 amino acids. The CDR3 nucleotides read TGCGCCAGCAGCTTGGCAAGGGGAGCTACTAGCACAGATACGCAGTATTTT. Amino acid sequence: CASSLARGATSTDTQYF.

This chain uses TRBV5-1 with TRBJ2-1; 9 bases agree with TRBD1. The length of the CDR3 is 15 residues. V lost 4 bases and J lost 3; bases outside the gene matches: 5. CDR1 and CDR2 from the germline V gene are SGHRS and YFSETQ. CDR3 amino acids: CASSPGQGSYNEQFF. The CDR3 coding sequence is TGCGCCAGCAGCCCCGGACAGGGGAGCTACAATGAGCAGTTCTTC.

The chain is built from TRBV7-9 and TRBJ2-3; D remains unclear. V dropped 1 base and J dropped 1 base, with 15 bases sitting between them. Germline V lookup: CDR1 SEHNR, CDR2 FQNEAQ (reference sequence). This CDR3 spans 17 amino acids. CDR3 DNA: TGTGCCAGCAGCTTAGTACGAGGAAACCTACGCACAGATACGCAGTATTTT. It is translated as CASSLVRGNLRTDTQYF.

This clone was counted between two and nine times. The chain recombines TRBV7-6 with TRBJ2-3; D unresolved. This CDR3 comprises 16 residues. CDR1 and CDR2 (germline): SGHVS, FNYEAQ. V dropped 0 bases and J dropped 3 bases, with 13 bases sitting between them. CDR3 DNA: TGTGCCAGCAGCTTAGCGCCTGAGGTTCGGACAGATACGCAGTATTTT. It is translated as CASSLAPEVRTDTQYF.

A single count supports this clone. The V call is TRBV6-5, the J call TRBJ2-7; the D gene is possibly TRBD1 (6 bases). The germline V gene encodes CDR1 MNHEY and CDR2 SVGAGI. Trimming left V 6 bases short and J 4 bases short, with 10 bases between. The CDR3 is 12 residues long. The CDR3: CASSPRGYEQYF. CDR3 bases: TGTGCCAGCAGCCCCAGGGGTTACGAGCAGTACTTC.

The chain combines TRBV6-2 or TRBV6-3 with TRBJ2-7; D not certain. V shed 4 bases and J shed 2 bases, with 9 bases lying between them. The CDR3 extends over 13 amino acids. Per the germline V gene, CDR1 is MNHEY and CDR2 is SVGEGT. The CDR3 region has the DNA TGTGCCAGCAGTTCTGGGTCCACCTACGAGCAGTACTTC. Translation: CASSSGSTYEQYF.

This clone was observed a single time. The V call is TRBV18, the J call TRBJ1-6, with D perhaps matching TRBD1 (6 bases). CDR1 is KGHSH and CDR2 is LQKENI in the germline V gene. The CDR3 is 13 amino acids. The V end was cut by 3 bases, the J end by 9 bases, with 9 bases between. The CDR3 reads CASSPAQGSPLHF. The CDR3 bases are TGTGCCAGCTCACCTGCACAGGGTTCACCCCTCCACTTT.

V usage is TRBV19 and J usage is TRBJ1-2, with 10 bases matching TRBD1. The CDR3 has 16 residues. The trim removed 5 bases at V and 8 bases at J, leaving 14 bases unmatched. Looked up from germline, CDR1 is LNHDA and CDR2 is SQIVND (reference sequence). The CDR3 sequence: CASSPPKGQGRGGYTF. For the CDR3, the DNA is TGTGCCAGTAGTCCTCCCAAGGGACAGGGGCGAGGCGGCTACACCTTC.

The chain couples TRBV24-1 to TRBJ1-3, with D perhaps matching TRBD1 (5 bases). Trimming stripped 5 bases from V and 4 bases from J, with 8 bases between. Germline assignment: CDR1 KGHDR and CDR2 SFDVKD. CDR3 size: 13 residues. CDR3 protein: CATSGDLGNTIYF. The DNA of the CDR3 is TGTGCCACCAGTGGGGACCTAGGAAACACCATATATTTT.

This clone was observed once. V gene TRBV6-1 combines with J gene TRBJ1-1; D gene unclear. The CDR3 length is 14 residues. V lost 3 bases to trimming and J lost 5 bases, with 13 bases between them. Per germline, CDR1 MNHNS and CDR2 SASEGT. The CDR3 sequence: CASSEDQERTEAFF. DNA of the CDR3: TGTGCCAGCAGTGAGGACCAAGAGCGGACTGAAGCTTTCTTT.

The chain links TRBV6-2 or TRBV6-3 to TRBJ2-1; 7 positions match TRBD2. The CDR3 contains 14 residues. Germline trimming cut 6 bases from V and 10 bases from J; bases unmatched to any gene: 12. In germline, CDR1 is MNHEY, CDR2 SVGEGT. As DNA, the CDR3 is TGTGCCAGCAGCCCCGCCACTAGCGAGGGGGAGCAGTTCTTC. Translation: CASSPATSEGEQFF.

The chain has TRBV21-1 and TRBJ2-7; the table's D call, TRBD1, has no DNA check behind it. TRBV21-1 is listed as a pseudogene. The CDR3 runs to 14 residues. The CDR3 bases are TGTGCCAGACGTTTGGGGCAGGGGGCCTACGAGCAGTACTTC. Its protein is CARRLGQGAYEQYF.

The chain carries TRBV6-2 or TRBV6-3 and TRBJ2-7; TRBD1 agrees at 12 bases. The V and J ends lost 5 bases and 7 bases, in that order; junction bases with no gene match: 6. Germline V gene sequence: CDR1 MNHEY, CDR2 SVGEGT. The CDR3 runs to 14 residues. The CDR3 is CASSPGTGGAEQYF. The CDR3 nucleotides are TGTGCCAGCAGTCCCGGGACAGGGGGCGCAGAGCAGTACTTC.

The J gene is TRBJ1-1, the V gene TRBV10-3, with TRBD1 matching 10 bases. V lost 4 bases, J lost 5 bases, and 4 bases stayed unmatched. The length of the CDR3 is 14 residues. The germline V gene encodes CDR1 ENHRY and CDR2 SYGVKD. CDR3 DNA: TGTGCCATCAGTGGACCGGGACAGGGGACTGAAGCTTTCTTT. It yields the protein CAISGPGQGTEAFF.

The chain combines TRBV30 with TRBJ1-5, with a tentative D call TRBD1 (5 bases). V was cut by 0 bases and J by 5 bases, with 11 bases left in between. CDR3 length: 14 residues. Germline V lookup: CDR1 GTSNPN, CDR2 SVGIG (reference sequence). CDR3 loop: CAWSVWGRDQPQHF. CDR3 nucleotide sequence: TGTGCCTGGAGTGTTTGGGGACGTGATCAGCCCCAGCATTTT.

The chain uses TRBV28 and TRBJ2-7; no clear D. CDR1 is MDHEN and CDR2 is SYDVKM in the germline V gene. The CDR3 is made up of 17 amino acids. V was pared by 4 bases and J by 3 bases, with 22 bases between. The CDR3 DNA sequence: TGTGCCAGCAGTTACCCCGGGCATTCGGCCGAACTCTACGAGCAGTACTTC. Residues: CASSYPGHSAELYEQYF.